One sample yielded the 19 T cell receptor beta chains listed below, sequenced in a study of T cells in Graves' hyperthyroidism and ophthalmopathy. Amplified TCR beta CDR3 regions derived from RNA transcripts. A first-round RT-PCR of the TCR CDR3 used the HTBI primer set. MiXCR, applied by TCRdb to the multiplex PCR reads, yields one record per CDR3 protein. The sample carries hundreds of thousands of distinct CDR3 sequences, about 43% recorded once. Source material: peripheral blood or thyroid tissue (not recorded which). The source is a woman aged 18-29 years with Graves' hyperthyroidism.

This chain connects TRBV10-3 to TRBJ1-1; 7 bases map to TRBD1. This CDR3 is built from 14 residues. CDR1 is ENHRY and CDR2 is SYGVKD in the germline V gene. The junction had 19 bases not matched to a gene; V was cut back by 10 bases and J by 11 bases. CDR3 region: CASSWGRETGMAFF. The CDR3 DNA is TGTGCCAGCAGCTGGGGTCGCGAGACAGGGATGGCTTTCTTT.

The V gene is TRBV19, the J gene TRBJ1-1; the D gene is possibly TRBD1 (5 bases). Looked up from germline, CDR1 is LNHDA and CDR2 is SQIVND (reference sequence). CDR3 size: 15 residues. Trimming shortened V by 3 bases and J by 4 bases, and 15 bases separated the two germline ends. The CDR3 protein is CASSIGGMAPTEAFF. DNA of the CDR3: TGTGCCAGTAGTATTGGGGGGATGGCCCCCACTGAAGCTTTCTTT.

This chain connects TRBV10-3 to TRBJ1-2; TRBD1 might be the D (5 bases). CDR1 and CDR2 from the germline V gene are ENHRY and SYGVKD. The CDR3 totals 11 residues. The germline V and J ends were trimmed by 4 bases and 12 bases, with 12 bases remaining between them. CDR3 loop: CAISGDVGNTF. The CDR3 nucleotides read TGTGCCATCAGTGGGGACGTTGGAAACACCTTC.

The chain recombines TRBV25-1 with TRBJ1-5; tentatively, D is TRBD1 (5 bases). Per germline, CDR1 MGHDK and CDR2 SYGVNS. The CDR3 is 15 residues long. Deletions cut 4 bases from V and 6 bases from J, with 16 bases between. CDR3 nucleotide sequence: TGTGCCAGCAGTGCTACCGGGGCCCGGGGTCAGCCCCAGCATTTT. As protein: CASSATGARGQPQHF.

As to this clonotype: At one end the junction does not follow the germline gene, possibly because of a read error. The chain uses TRBV19 and TRBJ1-5; tentative D call: TRBD1 (6 bases). CDR3 length equals 16 residues. CDR1 LNHDA and CDR2 SQIVND come from the germline V gene (reference sequence). Here the CDR3 reads CASTILAGGDNEPQHF. CDR3 nucleotide sequence: TGTGCCAGTACCATACTAGCGGGAGGGGACAATGAGCCCCAGCATTTT.

The V and J genes are TRBV2 and TRBJ1-1; TRBD1 is a possible D gene (6 bases). The germline V gene has CDR1 SNHLY and CDR2 FYNNEI. Trimming removed 6 bases from V and 1 base from J, with 15 bases in between. The CDR3 has 15 amino acids. The CDR3: CASRRGVGSNTEAFF. The CDR3 coding sequence is TGTGCCAGCAGGAGGGGGGTGGGGTCGAACACTGAAGCTTTCTTT.

The rearrangement uses TRBV11-1 and TRBJ1-6; D uncertain. This CDR3 region has 14 residues. Germline values: CDR1 SGHAT, CDR2 FQDESV (reference sequence). V was shortened by 5 bases and J by 0 bases, with 5 bases between the two germline ends. CDR3 amino acids: CASSDHSYNSPLHF. In DNA form, the CDR3 reads TGTGCCAGCAGCGACCACTCCTATAATTCACCCCTCCACTTT.

The chain combines TRBV24-1 with TRBJ2-2; D is possibly TRBD1 (6 bases). The V end lost 8 bases, the J end lost 0 bases, and 12 bases lay between the germline ends. The CDR3 extends over 15 amino acids. Germline V gene lookup returns CDR1 KGHDR and CDR2 SFDVKD. The CDR3 sequence: CATNDRISNTGELFF. As DNA, the CDR3 is TGTGCCACCAATGACAGGATCTCGAACACCGGGGAGCTGTTTTTT.

A few counts support this clonotype. This chain joins TRBV2 and TRBJ2-7; 9 nucleotides agree with TRBD2. This CDR3 contains 15 residues. CDR1 and CDR2 from the germline V gene are SNHLY and FYNNEI. The V segment lost 5 bases and the J segment 5 bases; nucleotides outside the gene matches: 10. CDR3 residues: CASSPTRVAGDEQYF. In DNA, the CDR3 is TGTGCCAGCAGTCCCACTCGGGTAGCGGGAGACGAGCAGTACTTC.

The sample holds a few counts of this clonotype. V and J are TRBV20-1 and TRBJ2-7; D is ambiguous. This CDR3 has 14 amino acids. The V gene's germline CDR1 is DFQATT and CDR2 SNEGSKA (reference sequence). Trimming took off 5 bases at V and 2 bases at J, with 16 bases between the two ends. The CDR3 region is CSAPPQRPAYEQYF. The CDR3 nucleotides are TGCAGTGCTCCCCCGCAGCGACCGGCCTACGAGCAGTACTTC.

Comment on this clonotype: As the CDR3 is not closed by the conserved phenylalanine or tryptophan, this likely results from a read error. Because the CDR3's place on the DNA is in doubt, the DNA is left out and the CDR3 is given as listed by TCRdb. This chain links TRBV7-9 with TRBJ1-1. A total of 9 residues make up the CDR3, ends included. From germline, CDR1 is SEHNR and CDR2 FQNEAQ (reference sequence). This CDR3 reads CASSLASLS.

The chain's CDR3 is CASSDQTEANQPQHF. The CDR3 nucleotides read TGTGCCAGCAGTGATCAGACGGAGGCCAATCAGCCCCAGCATTTT. This chain uses TRBV2 with TRBJ1-5; D ambiguous. The V gene's germline CDR1 is SNHLY and CDR2 FYNNEI. This CDR3 region has 15 residues. The V and J ends lost 3 bases and 3 bases respectively, with 12 bases between them.

This clonotype was recorded at least ten times. V usage is TRBV7-8 and J usage is TRBJ1-1; D perhaps matches TRBD1 (5 bases). CDR1 is SGHVS and CDR2 is FQNEAQ in the germline V gene. Trimming pared 3 bases from V and 0 bases from J, leaving 8 bases between. There are 14 residues in the CDR3. This CDR3 is CASSFGGLNTEAFF. Here the CDR3 DNA reads TGTGCCAGCAGCTTTGGGGGTCTGAACACTGAAGCTTTCTTT.

The chain is built from TRBV5-1 and TRBJ2-5, with 9 bases aligning to TRBD2. The V and J ends lost 1 base and 0 bases, in that order; junction bases with no gene match: 7. The CDR3 is 17 amino acids. CDR1 is SGHRS, CDR2 YFSETQ, per germline. The CDR3 spells CASSLSPSGINQETQYF. The DNA for the CDR3 is TGCGCCAGCAGCTTGTCCCCTAGCGGGATAAACCAAGAGACCCAGTACTTC.

The rearrangement uses TRBV12-3 or TRBV12-4 and TRBJ2-5, with 13 bases matching TRBD2. J gave up 5 bases and V 0 bases, and 6 bases lay outside the gene matches. The CDR3 consists of 17 residues. CDR3: CASSLAGLAGQGETQYF. CDR3 DNA sequence: TGTGCCAGCAGTTTAGCGGGACTAGCGGGACAGGGGGAGACCCAGTACTTC.

The V call is TRBV20-1, the J call TRBJ1-3; D gene ambiguous. The CDR3 runs to 15 residues. V shed 3 bases and J shed 9 bases, with 21 bases lying between them. In germline, CDR1 is DFQATT, CDR2 SNEGSKA (reference sequence). The CDR3 nucleotides are TGCAGTGCTAGTACCCCCGAGGCTTTAAGACGCACCATATATTTT. Translation gives CSASTPEALRRTIYF.

The chain links TRBV10-3 to TRBJ2-7; 9 nucleotides agree with TRBD1. This CDR3 contains 13 residues. CDR1 ENHRY and CDR2 SYGVKD come from the germline V gene. CDR3 sequence (DNA): TGTGCTGTAGGACAGGGGAGGATGGGGGAGCAGTACTTC. Translating it yields CAVGQGRMGEQYF.

The chain links TRBV7-9 to TRBJ2-7; the match to TRBD2 covers 9 bases. The CDR3 extends over 15 amino acids. V lost 3 bases and J lost 2; bases outside the gene matches: 5. CDR1 SEHNR and CDR2 FQNEAQ come from the germline V gene (reference sequence). The CDR3 protein is CASSFRAGGTYEQYF. CDR3 coding DNA: TGTGCCAGCAGCTTCAGAGCGGGAGGAACCTACGAGCAGTACTTC.

This clonotype came up a few times. The chain combines TRBV2 with TRBJ1-4; D is uncertain. The germline V gene encodes CDR1 SNHLY and CDR2 FYNNEI. V lost 7 bases and J 8 bases, leaving 20 bases between the germline ends. The CDR3 has 15 amino acids. The CDR3 protein is CASTQATSVGEKLFF. In DNA form, the CDR3 reads TGTGCCAGCACCCAAGCGACTTCCGTCGGAGAAAAACTGTTTTTT.